A single sample is the source of the 27 T cell receptor beta chains below, sequenced in a study of T cells in Graves' hyperthyroidism and ophthalmopathy. TCR beta CDR3 regions were amplified from RNA. In the first-round RT-PCR of the TCR CDR3, the HTBI primer set was used. Via MiXCR, TCRdb re-called the multiplex PCR reads, giving one row per CDR3 protein. In the table there are roughly 350,000 distinct CDR3 sequences, approximately 14% of which are singletons. Sequencing used blood. The source of these receptors is a woman younger than 45 with Graves' ophthalmopathy.

This clonotype has a handful of counts. This chain connects TRBV10-2 to TRBJ2-3; TRBD2 matches 15 bases. Germline values: CDR1 WSHSY, CDR2 SAAADI. The J segment lost 3 bases and the V segment lost 4 bases, leaving 5 bases of the junction unmatched. The CDR3 is made up of 17 amino acids. This CDR3 is CASSGTSGGAWTDTQYF. The CDR3 nucleotides are TGCGCCAGCAGTGGGACTAGCGGGGGGGCCTGGACAGATACGCAGTATTTT.

The rearrangement links TRBV20-1 to TRBJ2-3; D gene uncertain. Germline-derived CDR1 and CDR2 are DFQATT and SNEGSKA (reference sequence). CDR3 length: 13 residues. CDR3 sequence (DNA): TGCAGGGCCGCTGATTTGGGCACAGATACGCAGTATTTT. It yields the protein CRAADLGTDTQYF.

This clonotype was seen repeatedly, ten times or more. This sequence joins TRBV27 and TRBJ1-2; 11 positions agree with TRBD1. Trimming removed 5 bases from V and 7 bases from J; junction bases left unmatched: 9. The CDR3 is made up of 15 amino acids. Germline V lookup: CDR1 MNHEY, CDR2 SMNVEV (reference sequence). Here the CDR3 DNA reads TGTGCCAGCAGTGACGGACAGGGGGCGCTGGGTGGCTACACCTTC. Translated: CASSDGQGALGGYTF.

This chain uses TRBV28 with TRBJ2-7, with TRBD1 matching 9 bases. The V gene end was trimmed by 5 bases and the J gene end by 5 bases; junction bases not matched to a gene: 10. This CDR3 comprises 15 residues. Germline lookup yields CDR1 MDHEN and CDR2 SYDVKM. Here the CDR3 DNA reads TGTGCCAGCAGTCCGAGTGGGACAGGGACCCACGAGCAGTACTTC. Translating gives CASSPSGTGTHEQYF.

This clonotype was found a few times. Given a much more abundant clone one base away, this may be a read error. The chain employs TRBV20-1 and TRBJ2-7; D possibly matches TRBD1 or TRBD2 (6 bases each). V dropped 5 bases and J dropped 3 bases, with 17 bases sitting between them. Germline V gene data show CDR1 as DFQATT and CDR2 as SNEGSKA (reference sequence). The CDR3 is made up of 14 amino acids. The DNA of the CDR3 is TGCAGTGCTGCGCTTATGGAGGGGGGCTACGAGCAGTACTTC. Its protein product is CSAALMEGGYEQYF.

This clonotype was seen many times. The rearrangement links TRBV28 to TRBJ1-5, with D tentatively TRBD1 (6 bases). This CDR3 comprises 15 residues. V lost 7 bases and J 5 bases, leaving 18 bases between the germline ends. CDR1 and CDR2 (germline): MDHEN, SYDVKM. CDR3 in amino acids: CASIPEGEGDQPQHF. The CDR3 DNA is TGTGCCAGCATCCCCGAGGGGGAGGGTGATCAGCCCCAGCATTTT.

This clonotype came up a few times. With a much larger clone just one base away, this may be a read error. The chain uses TRBV11-3 and TRBJ2-7; the D gene could be TRBD1 or TRBD2 (5 bases each). V gave up 6 bases and J gave up 1 base, with 16 bases separating them. CDR3 length: 15 residues. Germline CDR1 SGHNT, CDR2 YENEEA. CDR3 nucleotides: TGTGCCAGCAGGACCGGGGCAGCAAAATCCTACGAGCAGTACTTC. Translating gives CASRTGAAKSYEQYF.

With regard to this clonotype: One end of the junction fails to match germline, which may point to a read error. The genes are TRBV10-3 and TRBJ2-7; 8 bases align to TRBD1. Germline lookup yields CDR1 ENHRY and CDR2 SYGVKD. The CDR3 loop spans 17 amino acids. The CDR3 loop reads CAISEFKTGANSHEQYF. CDR3 DNA: TGTGCCATCAGTGAGTTTAAGACAGGGGCCAACTCCCACGAGCAGTACTTC.

This clonotype showed up many times. This chain links TRBV6-1 with TRBJ2-5; 7 bases match TRBD1. The J segment lost 4 bases and the V segment lost 5 bases, leaving 10 bases of the junction unmatched. The CDR3 has 15 residues. Germline loops: CDR1 MNHNS, CDR2 SASEGT. CDR3 nucleotides: TGTGCCAGCAGTCTCGGACAGGCCACCAGAGAGACCCAGTACTTC. Translated, it gives CASSLGQATRETQYF.

This clonotype was counted only a few times. This chain uses TRBV28 with TRBJ2-7; perhaps TRBD1 as D (6 bases). The V end was cut by 4 bases, the J end by 7 bases, with 14 bases between. The CDR3 loop spans 13 amino acids. Germline CDR1 is MDHEN and CDR2 is SYDVKM. The CDR3 bases are TGTGCCAGCAGTTCGACAGGCCCTCGGGAGCAGTACTTC. It is translated as CASSSTGPREQYF.

This clonotype was found once. The rearrangement uses TRBV11-2 and TRBJ2-5; 9 positions match TRBD2. Germline V CDR1 and CDR2: SGHAT, FQNNGV. The CDR3 contains 14 residues. Trimming removed 5 bases from V and 5 bases from J; junction bases left unmatched: 6. The CDR3: CASSPSGERETQYF. CDR3 in DNA: TGTGCCAGCAGCCCTAGCGGGGAACGGGAGACCCAGTACTTC.

This clonotype showed up just a few times. The CDR3 sequence is CASETGTSGGAQYF. The CDR3 coding sequence is TGTGCCAGCGAAACCGGGACTAGCGGGGGGGCCCAGTACTTC. The J gene is TRBJ2-5, the V gene TRBV5-8; 16 positions agree with TRBD2. Germline CDR1 reads SGHTS; CDR2 reads YDEGEE. The CDR3 spans 14 residues. The junction had 6 bases not matched to a gene; V was cut back by 7 bases and J by 9 bases.

For this clonotype: This may be a read error: a much more frequent sequence differs by one nucleotide. The genes are TRBV9 and TRBJ2-1, with D unclear. With the DNA end fitting TRBJ2-7 better, the J assignment may be wrong. Germline-derived CDR1 and CDR2 are SGDLS and YYNGEE. This CDR3 has 16 amino acids. The CDR3 is CASSPKQLGSNNEQYF. The CDR3 nucleotides read TGTGCCAGCAGCCCAAAACAGCTCGGGTCGAACAATGAGCAGTACTTC.

This clonotype was observed many times. The gene calls are TRBV12-3 or TRBV12-4 and TRBJ2-5; 7 bases line up with TRBD2. The CDR3 runs 14 residues. Trimming took 3 bases from V and 2 from J; bases not matched to a gene: 3. The CDR3 loop is CASSFGGGQETQYF. In DNA, the CDR3 is TGTGCCAGCAGTTTTGGGGGGGGGCAAGAGACCCAGTACTTC.

V and J are TRBV9 and TRBJ2-1; 8 positions agree with TRBD2. Germline CDR1 SGDLS, CDR2 YYNGEE. The CDR3 covers 14 residues. Unmatched junction bases numbered 8, after V lost 8 bases and J lost 4 bases. CDR3 coding DNA: TGTGCCAGTAGTACTAGCGGCCCGTACAATGAGCAGTTCTTC. Translation gives CASSTSGPYNEQFF.

This clonotype was picked up many times. V and J are TRBV11-2 and TRBJ2-3; maybe TRBD1 (5 bases). This CDR3 is built from 19 residues. The V end lost 2 bases, the J end lost 2 bases, and 23 bases lay between the germline ends. From germline, CDR1 is SGHAT and CDR2 FQNNGV. The CDR3 region has the DNA TGTGCCAGCAGCTTATTCGCGCCGGTACACAGGAAGATCACAGATACGCAGTATTTT. Protein product: CASSLFAPVHRKITDTQYF.

This clonotype appeared many times. The chain combines TRBV3-1 with TRBJ2-7; D gene uncertain. The CDR3 extends over 15 amino acids. V was cut by 0 bases and J by 0 bases, with 9 bases left in between. Germline CDR1 reads LGHDT; CDR2 reads YNNKEL (reference sequence). The CDR3 DNA reads as TGTGCCAGCAGCCAAGATTCGAGGAGCTCCTACGAGCAGTACTTC. Protein: CASSQDSRSSYEQYF.

This clonotype was observed many times. The chain links TRBV2 to TRBJ1-2; D unclear. The length of the CDR3 is 13 residues. The germline V and J ends were trimmed by 6 bases and 8 bases, with 16 bases remaining between them. Germline CDR1 SNHLY, CDR2 FYNNEI. CDR3 amino acids: CASSPRSLEGYTF. The CDR3 DNA follows: TGTGCCAGCAGCCCCCGATCTCTCGAAGGCTACACCTTC. Full variable domain (outside the CDR3, taken from reference TRBV2 and TRBJ1-2): EPEVTQTPSHQVTQMGQEVILRCVPISNHLYFYWYRQILGQKVEFLVSFYNNEISEKSEIFDDQFSVERPDGSNFTLKIRSTKLEDSAMYFCASSPRSLEGYTFGSGTRLTVV.

This clonotype was counted many times. The chain links TRBV30 to TRBJ1-5, with 8 bases that match TRBD1. The CDR3 loop spans 13 amino acids. The V gene's germline CDR1 is GTSNPN and CDR2 SVGIG (reference sequence). The junction had 3 bases not matched to a gene; V was cut back by 1 base and J by 7 bases. The CDR3 sequence is CAWSGQGRQPQHF. CDR3 bases: TGTGCCTGGAGTGGACAGGGGAGGCAGCCCCAGCATTTT.

In its sample, this clonotype was seen many times. V gene TRBV11-2 combines with J gene TRBJ1-6, with a possible D match to TRBD1 (6 bases). Between the trimmed V and J ends, which lost 2 bases and 7 bases, there was a span of 18 bases. Per germline, CDR1 SGHAT and CDR2 FQNNGV. The CDR3 spans 17 residues. For the CDR3, the DNA is TGTGCCAGCAGCTTATTTGGTTTACAGGGATACAATTCACCCCTCCACTTT. It encodes CASSLFGLQGYNSPLHF.

This clonotype has ten or more counts. The chain uses TRBV2 and TRBJ2-5; the D gene is possibly TRBD2 (6 bases). Germline V CDR1 and CDR2: SNHLY, FYNNEI. V dropped 6 bases and J dropped 1 base, with 12 bases sitting between them. The length of the CDR3 is 14 residues. For the CDR3, the DNA is TGTGCCAGCAGCGACCCGGGAGTCCAAGAGACCCAGTACTTC. It specifies CASSDPGVQETQYF. Supplemented by reference TRBV2 and TRBJ2-5, the full variable domain reads EPEVTQTPSHQVTQMGQEVILRCVPISNHLYFYWYRQILGQKVEFLVSFYNNEISEKSEIFDDQFSVERPDGSNFTLKIRSTKLEDSAMYFCASSDPGVQETQYFGPGTRLLVL.

This clonotype was counted at least ten times. This chain uses TRBV18 with TRBJ1-1; 7 bases line up with TRBD1. The CDR3 totals 14 residues. CDR1 is KGHSH and CDR2 is LQKENI in the germline V gene. With V trimmed by 2 bases and J by 8 bases, 8 bases remained unmatched. CDR3 sequence reads: CASSPAGTVLEAFF. Here the CDR3 DNA reads TGTGCCAGCTCACCAGCCGGGACAGTATTAGAAGCTTTCTTT.

This clonotype was counted at least ten times. This chain links TRBV11-2 with TRBJ2-2; 8 bases line up with TRBD2. The germline gives CDR1 SGHAT, CDR2 FQNNGV. CDR3 length equals 17 residues. V gave up 5 bases and J gave up 1 base; unmatched junction bases: 9. CDR3 amino acids: CASSRVRTSRNTGELFF. As DNA, the CDR3 is TGTGCCAGCAGCCGGGTCAGGACTAGCAGGAACACCGGGGAGCTGTTTTTT.

This clonotype appeared many times. The chain links TRBV12-3 or TRBV12-4 to TRBJ2-3, with 12 bases fitting TRBD2. The J segment lost 11 bases and the V segment lost 4 bases, leaving 10 bases of the junction unmatched. The CDR3 runs 15 residues. For the CDR3, the DNA is TGTGCCAGCAGTTCCGGGACTAGCGGGTTCCGGCAGCAGTATTTT. Residues: CASSSGTSGFRQQYF.

There are many counts of this clonotype. The J gene is TRBJ1-5, the V gene TRBV2; D unresolved. Trimming removed 1 base from V and 5 bases from J, with 9 bases in between. Germline CDR1 is SNHLY and CDR2 is FYNNEI. The CDR3 is 14 residues long. CDR3 coding DNA: TGTGCCAGCAGTGAAGGAGGCAGTTATCAGCCCCAGCATTTT. It translates to CASSEGGSYQPQHF.

This clonotype has a handful of counts. The chain is built from TRBV19 and TRBJ2-7; TRBD1 matches 8 bases. The CDR3 is 14 amino acids. CDR1 is LNHDA, CDR2 SQIVND, per germline (reference sequence). Unmatched junction bases numbered 7, after V lost 7 bases and J lost 2 bases. The CDR3 region has the DNA TGTGCCAGTACCCTAAAGACAGGGGCCTACGAGCAGTACTTC. It translates to CASTLKTGAYEQYF.

Ten or more counts support this clonotype. The chain links TRBV27 to TRBJ1-2; 10 positions match TRBD1. CDR1 MNHEY and CDR2 SMNVEV come from the germline V gene (reference sequence). The J segment lost 6 bases and the V segment lost 3 bases, leaving 1 base of the junction unmatched. This CDR3 has 13 amino acids. The CDR3 DNA reads as TGTGCCAGCAGTTTGACAGGGGGCGATGGCTACACCTTC. This codes for CASSLTGGDGYTF.